Reported below is one T cell receptor beta chain. The length of the CDR3 is 12 residues. Germline CDR1 reads SQVTM; CDR2 reads ANQGSEA. Trimming removed 4 bases at V and 6 bases at J, with 12 bases between. The data were taken from a study of blood T cell repertoires in COVID-19. Study at large: The cDNA or gDNA used as material had been derived from T cells, B-cell-depleted T cells, or PBMCs.

As processed by the authors: Reference gene primer amplification gave estimated nucleated cell counts. Assay used: immunoSEQ multiplex PCR; TCRdb lists only in-frame clones, some missing. V, J and clone size are those of that table, while D and trimming were read from the DNA. The table records about 190,000 clones, roughly 89% of them present only once. The receptor's source is a man aged 45 to 65 with acute or convalescent COVID-19. The V call is TRBV29-1, the J call TRBJ1-1; D may be TRBD1 (6 bases). Sequencing used peripheral blood. The CDR3 spells CSVGRQESEAFF. As DNA, the CDR3 is TGCAGCGTTGGAAGACAGGAGTCTGAAGCTTTCTTT.